This is a list of T cell receptor beta chains from one sample in a study of cytomegalovirus exposure and HLA in healthy donors. Using immunoSEQ multiplex PCR, the repertoire was profiled, and TCRdb retains in-frame clones only, with some absent. The table shows roughly 180,000 clones, with roughly 80% occurring only once. The specimen sequenced was PBMCs. These receptors all come from a female donor in good health and CMV-seronegative. The CDR3 runs from the conserved cysteine through the conserved F or W. Fields, in order: V gene, J gene, CDR3 protein.

v_gene: TRBV6-1; j_gene: TRBJ2-1; CDR3aa: CASSDSRTGGSDEQFF
v_gene: TRBV10-3; j_gene: TRBJ2-3; CDR3aa: CAIGDSGKSDTQYF
v_gene: TRBV10-3; j_gene: TRBJ1-1; CDR3aa: CAISGSATGGNTEAFF
v_gene: TRBV6-6; j_gene: TRBJ2-7; CDR3aa: CASSYLPGRETYEQYF
v_gene: TRBV6-5; j_gene: TRBJ2-6; CDR3aa: CASKTGTGANVLTF
v_gene: TRBV27; j_gene: TRBJ1-5; CDR3aa: CASSPTGQGNQPQHF
v_gene: TRBV19; j_gene: TRBJ1-2; CDR3aa: CASSIGDHSRRGYTF
v_gene: TRBV19; j_gene: TRBJ2-5; CDR3aa: CASSYGGQETQYF
v_gene: TRBV5-5; j_gene: TRBJ1-1; CDR3aa: CASSLAVDRRNTEAFF
v_gene: TRBV29-1; j_gene: TRBJ2-7; CDR3aa: CSVESGETYEQYF
v_gene: TRBV29-1; j_gene: TRBJ1-1; CDR3aa: CSVEGRGTTEAFF
v_gene: TRBV19; j_gene: TRBJ2-3; CDR3aa: CASSRVHTDTQYF
v_gene: TRBV7-2; j_gene: TRBJ1-6; CDR3aa: CASSLTPTGGYNSPLHF
v_gene: TRBV9; j_gene: TRBJ2-7; CDR3aa: CASSVGGMGEQYF
v_gene: TRBV10-3; j_gene: TRBJ1-1; CDR3aa: CAISPVPNTEAFF
v_gene: TRBV7-8; j_gene: TRBJ1-3; CDR3aa: CASSSTGARSGNTIYF
v_gene: TRBV30; j_gene: TRBJ1-6; CDR3aa: CAWSLGQGNSPLHF
v_gene: TRBV28; j_gene: TRBJ2-7; CDR3aa: CASSFKGVKGYEQYF
v_gene: TRBV7-2; j_gene: TRBJ2-3; CDR3aa: CASSLSGAAGGPGDTQYF
v_gene: TRBV9; j_gene: TRBJ1-2; CDR3aa: CASSVSGQIGRWTF
v_gene: TRBV28; j_gene: TRBJ2-1; CDR3aa: CASSPPGGGNNEQFF
v_gene: TRBV7-9; j_gene: TRBJ1-2; CDR3aa: CASSPQNNIYGYTF
v_gene: TRBV5-1; j_gene: TRBJ2-1; CDR3aa: CASRSSGRVYNEQFF
v_gene: TRBV6-4; j_gene: TRBJ2-3; CDR3aa: CASSGTGGADTQYF
v_gene: TRBV7-2; j_gene: TRBJ2-7; CDR3aa: CASRDTSGSSEQYF
v_gene: TRBV28; j_gene: TRBJ2-7; CDR3aa: CASSRTRQGFEQYF
v_gene: TRBV4-3; j_gene: NA; CDR3aa: CASSQDAAPRPYEQYF
v_gene: TRBV5-1; j_gene: TRBJ2-2; CDR3aa: CASSLGQGETGELFF
v_gene: TRBV6-1; j_gene: TRBJ1-3; CDR3aa: CASSEAGGRGNTIYF
v_gene: TRBV6-6; j_gene: TRBJ1-4; CDR3aa: CASSYDRGREKLFF
v_gene: TRBV4-3; j_gene: TRBJ2-1; CDR3aa: CASSPQGREQFF
v_gene: TRBV2; j_gene: TRBJ2-5; CDR3aa: CASGGDRGRQETQYF
v_gene: TRBV6-5; j_gene: TRBJ2-1; CDR3aa: CASSYGEGSYNEQFF
v_gene: TRBV2; j_gene: TRBJ2-7; CDR3aa: CASSRGHGSYEQYF
v_gene: TRBV2; j_gene: TRBJ1-6; CDR3aa: CATVAGGLNSPLHF
v_gene: TRBV30; j_gene: TRBJ2-7; CDR3aa: CAWASWSSYEQYF
v_gene: TRBV7-2; j_gene: TRBJ1-1; CDR3aa: CASSLDWGAEAFF
v_gene: TRBV11-2; j_gene: TRBJ1-5; CDR3aa: CASSGGFGNQPQHF
v_gene: TRBV13; j_gene: TRBJ2-1; CDR3aa: CASSPPSGGAAQHEQFF
v_gene: TRBV2; j_gene: TRBJ1-3; CDR3aa: CASSPDRGGNTIYF
v_gene: TRBV9; j_gene: TRBJ2-3; CDR3aa: CASSAPGGVGTDTQYF
v_gene: TRBV20-1; j_gene: TRBJ1-1; CDR3aa: CSAKNWEAFF
v_gene: TRBV6-1; j_gene: TRBJ1-5; CDR3aa: CASSEQGAINQPQHF
v_gene: TRBV12-2; j_gene: TRBJ1-1; CDR3aa: CASRLHSRDRAGCMNTEAFF
v_gene: TRBV2; j_gene: TRBJ2-5; CDR3aa: CASSPKLLGRGGETQYF
v_gene: TRBV4-1; j_gene: TRBJ2-7; CDR3aa: CASSQDANSGRLEQYF
v_gene: TRBV7-2; j_gene: TRBJ1-6; CDR3aa: CASSLTGRADSDSPLHF
v_gene: TRBV11-3; j_gene: TRBJ2-1; CDR3aa: CASSLGLRGRDRSQFF
v_gene: TRBV28; j_gene: TRBJ2-1; CDR3aa: CASSLSGGPPYNEQFF
v_gene: TRBV28; j_gene: TRBJ2-7; CDR3aa: CASSSAGTDDYEQYF
v_gene: TRBV28; j_gene: TRBJ1-4; CDR3aa: CASSPPGATNEKLFF
v_gene: TRBV6-1; j_gene: TRBJ1-2; CDR3aa: CASSERAGARGYGYTF
v_gene: TRBV4-3; j_gene: TRBJ2-7; CDR3aa: CASSQGRDREGFEQYF
v_gene: TRBV27; j_gene: TRBJ1-2; CDR3aa: CASSFTENYGYTF
v_gene: TRBV7-9; j_gene: TRBJ2-4; CDR3aa: CSSSLGGEGKNIQYF
v_gene: TRBV7-2; j_gene: TRBJ2-2; CDR3aa: CASRKDPGTVSGELFF
v_gene: TRBV28; j_gene: TRBJ2-3; CDR3aa: CASSSRDRLYF
v_gene: TRBV4-2; j_gene: TRBJ2-5; CDR3aa: CASSQEIGAVAVMQETQYF
v_gene: TRBV12-5; j_gene: TRBJ1-5; CDR3aa: CASGLGLDKAQHF
v_gene: TRBV2; j_gene: TRBJ2-1; CDR3aa: CASTLGTGTEQFF